What follows are 32 T cell receptor beta chains derived from one specimen sequenced in a study of blood T cell repertoires in COVID-19. Data came from immunoSEQ multiplex PCR; TCRdb stores just in-frame clones and leaves some out. The sample has some 130,000 clones, approximately 90% seen once. Source material: PBMCs or T cells enriched from blood (not recorded which). All receptors derive from a man in his forties or fifties who had recovered from COVID-19.

In its sample, this clone was seen a few times. This rearrangement joins TRBV28 to TRBJ2-5; weak D call: TRBD2 (6 bases). V lost 5 bases, J lost 7 bases, and 14 bases lay in between. Per the germline V gene, CDR1 is MDHEN and CDR2 is SYDVKM. CDR3 size: 13 residues. The CDR3 sequence is CASSPRDSTTQYF. The CDR3 bases are TGTGCCAGCAGTCCTCGGGACTCGACGACCCAGTACTTC.

The J gene is TRBJ1-5, the V gene TRBV27, with D possibly being TRBD1 (5 bases). V shed 5 bases and J shed 3 bases, with 14 bases lying between them. The germline V gene encodes CDR1 MNHEY and CDR2 SMNVEV (reference sequence). CDR3 length: 15 amino acids. This CDR3 is CASSPKQAFNQPQHF. The CDR3 coding sequence is TGTGCCAGCAGTCCGAAACAGGCTTTCAATCAGCCCCAGCATTTT.

J is TRBJ1-2 and V is TRBV5-1; the D gene is possibly TRBD1 (5 bases). With 3 bases removed from V and 7 bases from J, the gap between germline ends came to 13 bases. The CDR3 has 13 residues. CDR1 and CDR2 from the germline V gene are SGHRS and YFSETQ. DNA for the CDR3: TGCGCCAGCAGCTCGGACACCTCGGGTGGCTACACCTTC. Translating it yields CASSSDTSGGYTF.

V gene TRBV7-6 combines with J gene TRBJ1-1, with D possibly being TRBD1 (5 bases). This CDR3 region has 13 residues. Trimming removed 2 bases at V and 6 bases at J, with 10 bases between. Germline CDR1 is SGHVS and CDR2 is FNYEAQ. CDR3 amino acids: CASSLLSGAEAFF. For the CDR3, the DNA is TGTGCCAGCAGCTTATTATCGGGGGCTGAAGCTTTCTTT. The complete variable domain, with remaining parts taken from reference TRBV7-6 and TRBJ1-1, reads GAGVSQSPRYKVTKRGQDVALRCDPISGHVSLYWYRQALGQGPEFLTYFNYEAQQDKSGLPNDRFSAERPEGSISTLTIQRTEQRDSAMYRCASSLLSGAEAFFGQGTRLTVV.

This sequence joins TRBV4-3 and TRBJ2-3; 8 bases are a match to TRBD1. The germline V gene encodes CDR1 LGHNA and CDR2 YSLEER. V lost 3 bases, J lost 2 bases, and 4 bases stayed unmatched. The CDR3 spans 15 residues. CDR3 sequence reads: CASSQQGAITDTQYF. CDR3 coding DNA: TGCGCCAGCAGCCAGCAGGGGGCTATCACAGATACGCAGTATTTT.

The gene calls are TRBV18 and TRBJ2-7; maybe TRBD1 (6 bases). The V gene's germline CDR1 is KGHSH and CDR2 LQKENI. The CDR3 extends over 13 amino acids. V lost 6 bases and J lost 2, with 11 bases in between. CDR3: CASSAGATYEQYF. CDR3 nucleotides: TGTGCCAGCTCCGCAGGGGCTACCTACGAGCAGTACTTC. Looking up the rest from reference TRBV18 and TRBJ2-7 gives the full variable domain: NAGVMQNPRHLVRRRGQEARLRCSPMKGHSHVYWYRQLPEEGLKFMVYLQKENIIDESGMPKERFSAEFPKEGPSILRIQQVVRGDSAAYFCASSAGATYEQYFGPGTRLTVT.

This chain joins TRBV7-9 and TRBJ1-1, with 9 bases that match TRBD1. Germline values: CDR1 SEHNR, CDR2 FQNEAQ (reference sequence). The CDR3 sequence is 13 residues long. With 5 bases clipped from V and 3 bases from J, the junction kept 1 base outside the gene matches. The CDR3 DNA reads TGTGCCAGCAGCACAGGGGGCTACACTGAAGCTTTCTTT. Protein product: CASSTGGYTEAFF.

The genes are TRBV28 and TRBJ1-2, with 10 bases identical to TRBD1. The junction had 3 bases not matched to a gene; V was cut back by 4 bases and J by 4 bases. The germline V gene has CDR1 MDHEN and CDR2 SYDVKM. The CDR3 consists of 14 residues. Here the CDR3 DNA reads TGTGCCAGCAGTTCGACAGGGGGCCCCTATGGCTACACCTTC. Residues: CASSSTGGPYGYTF.

This clone showed up just once. The chain combines TRBV30 with TRBJ1-6; D unclear. The CDR3 covers 17 residues. Trimming shortened V by 0 bases and J by 9 bases, and 21 bases separated the two germline ends. The germline V gene encodes CDR1 GTSNPN and CDR2 SVGIG (reference sequence). CDR3 DNA: TGTGCCTGGAGTGTACGTATCGGACGGAGGATAATTTCACCCCTCCACTTT. Its protein is CAWSVRIGRRIISPLHF.

This chain links TRBV5-1 with TRBJ1-3; perhaps TRBD1 as D (5 bases). V lost 0 bases and J 0 bases, leaving 7 bases between the germline ends. The CDR3 has 15 amino acids. Germline V lookup: CDR1 SGHRS, CDR2 YFSETQ. The CDR3, as DNA: TGCGCCAGCAGCTTGGGGGGCGTCTCTGGAAACACCATATATTTT. This encodes CASSLGGVSGNTIYF.

This clone was observed a single time. The CDR3 is CASSFQGAQSPLHF. The CDR3 DNA reads TGTGCCAGCAGTTTCCAGGGGGCTCAGTCACCCCTCCACTTT. V usage is TRBV6-5 and J usage is TRBJ1-6, with 8 bases lining up with TRBD1. V was pared by 4 bases and J by 10 bases, with 6 bases of the junction left unmatched. Germline CDR1 and CDR2: MNHEY and SVGAGI. CDR3 length: 14 amino acids.

The V call is TRBV5-1, the J call TRBJ2-7, with TRBD2 matching 9 bases. The length of the CDR3 is 14 residues. Unmatched junction bases numbered 5, after V lost 5 bases and J lost 2 bases. Germline V gene sequence: CDR1 SGHRS, CDR2 YFSETQ. CDR3 loop: CASRAGLATYEQYF. Here the CDR3 DNA reads TGCGCCAGCAGGGCGGGACTAGCTACCTACGAGCAGTACTTC.

This sequence joins TRBV24-1 and TRBJ2-1; 13 nucleotides line up with TRBD2. The germline V gene has CDR1 KGHDR and CDR2 SFDVKD. With 1 base clipped from V and 7 bases from J, the junction kept 6 bases outside the gene matches. The CDR3 spans 17 residues. The CDR3 here is CATSDFRTSGRGNEQFF. The DNA of the CDR3 is TGTGCCACCAGTGATTTTCGGACTAGCGGGAGAGGGAATGAGCAGTTCTTC.

This clone was observed a single time. CDR3 loop: CASSPGQENTEAFF. CDR3 DNA: TGTGCCAGCTCACCAGGACAGGAGAACACTGAAGCTTTCTTT. The rearrangement links TRBV18 to TRBJ1-1, with 7 nucleotides matching TRBD1. The V gene end was trimmed by 2 bases and the J gene end by 1 base; junction bases not matched to a gene: 1. Germline CDR1 reads KGHSH; CDR2 reads LQKENI. The CDR3 totals 14 residues.

The chain joins TRBV19 to TRBJ1-5, with D unresolved. Germline loops: CDR1 LNHDA, CDR2 SQIVND (reference sequence). Trimming took off 0 bases at V and 6 bases at J, with 12 bases between the two ends. The CDR3 covers 15 residues. The CDR3 here is CASSIDRRASQPQHF. The CDR3 coding sequence is TGTGCCAGTAGTATAGATAGGAGGGCTTCTCAGCCCCAGCATTTT.

This clone was seen a single time. The chain joins TRBV4-1 to TRBJ1-2, with a tentative D call TRBD1 (6 bases). CDR1 is MGHRA and CDR2 is YSYEKL in the germline V gene. The CDR3 totals 15 residues. V shed 0 bases and J shed 0 bases, with 8 bases lying between them. CDR3 DNA sequence: TGCGCCAGCAGCCAAGAGGGGGCCACTAACTATGGCTACACCTTC. Protein product: CASSQEGATNYGYTF.

This clone was seen only once. V gene TRBV7-8 combines with J gene TRBJ2-3; 12 positions agree with TRBD2. Germline assignment: CDR1 SGHVS and CDR2 FQNEAQ. The V segment lost 2 bases and the J segment 5 bases; nucleotides outside the gene matches: 5. The CDR3 contains 16 residues. The CDR3 here is CASSLTTSGSGDTQYF. The CDR3 coding sequence is TGTGCCAGCAGCTTAACGACTAGCGGGAGTGGAGATACGCAGTATTTT.

V gene TRBV5-1 combines with J gene TRBJ1-2; D is perhaps TRBD1 (5 bases). The CDR3 runs to 13 residues. The V gene's germline CDR1 is SGHRS and CDR2 YFSETQ. V shed 5 bases and J shed 3 bases, with 11 bases lying between them. The CDR3 DNA sequence: TGCGCCAGCAGTTCTGACAGCTACTATGGCTACACCTTC. It is translated as CASSSDSYYGYTF.

The V gene is TRBV19, the J gene TRBJ1-4; D might be TRBD1 (6 bases). Trimming took off 7 bases at V and 4 bases at J, with 10 bases between the two ends. Germline V lookup: CDR1 LNHDA, CDR2 SQIVND (reference sequence). The CDR3 is made up of 13 amino acids. For the CDR3, the DNA is TGTGCCAGTACCAGGGGTGGTAATGAAAAACTGTTTTTT. As protein: CASTRGGNEKLFF. Drawing the rest from reference TRBV19 and TRBJ1-4, the complete variable domain is DGGITQSPKYLFRKEGQNVTLSCEQNLNHDAMYWYRQDPGQGLRLIYYSQIVNDFQKGDIAEGYSVSREKKESFPLTVTSAQKNPTAFYLCASTRGGNEKLFFGSGTQLSVL.

This clone was counted only a few times. V is TRBV7-2 and J is TRBJ2-2; tentatively, D is TRBD2 (6 bases). With 3 bases removed from V and 5 bases from J, the gap between germline ends came to 10 bases. This CDR3 is built from 14 residues. Germline CDR1 is SGHTA and CDR2 is FQGNSA. CDR3: CASSLDYSTGELFF. The CDR3 DNA is TGTGCCAGCAGCTTGGACTACTCAACCGGGGAGCTGTTTTTT.

The DNA of the CDR3 is TGTGCCTGGAGCAGGGGGACAGGCTCCAATCAGCCCCAGCATTTT. This gives the protein CAWSRGTGSNQPQHF. The chain links TRBV30 to TRBJ1-5; 8 bases are shared with TRBD1. CDR1 GTSNPN and CDR2 SVGIG come from the germline V gene (reference sequence). CDR3 length: 15 amino acids. V dropped 3 bases and J dropped 3; count of bases not matched to a gene: 7. The complete variable domain, with remaining parts taken from reference TRBV30 and TRBJ1-5, reads SQTIHQWPATLVQPVGSPLSLECTVEGTSNPNLYWYRQAAGRGLQLLFYSVGIGQISSEVPQNLSASRPQDRQFILSSKKLLLSDSGFYLCAWSRGTGSNQPQHFGDGTRLSIL.

The chain has TRBV28 and TRBJ1-1, with D unresolved. CDR1 MDHEN and CDR2 SYDVKM come from the germline V gene. This CDR3 contains 14 residues. V was pared by 7 bases and J by 1 base, with 13 bases between. The DNA of the CDR3 is TGTGCCAGCAACTCGGAGGGCGAGAACACTGAAGCTTTCTTT. Translation gives CASNSEGENTEAFF.

As DNA, the CDR3 is TGCGCCAGCAGCTTGCGACTAGCGGGAGGGCCGGGCACCGGGGAGCTGTTTTTT. Translation gives CASSLRLAGGPGTGELFF. The chain has TRBV5-1 and TRBJ2-2, with TRBD2 matching over 14 bases. The germline gives CDR1 SGHRS, CDR2 YFSETQ. V was clipped by 1 base and J by 4 bases; unmatched bases: 6. The CDR3 spans 18 residues.

This rearrangement joins TRBV5-1 to TRBJ2-6; D unclear. CDR3 length: 14 residues. The germline V gene has CDR1 SGHRS and CDR2 YFSETQ. The germline V and J ends were trimmed by 1 base and 4 bases, with 6 bases remaining between them. CDR3 loop: CASSLSTGANVLTF. Written as DNA, the CDR3 is TGCGCCAGCAGCTTGAGCACCGGGGCCAACGTCCTGACTTTC.

CDR3 DNA: TGTGCCACCAGTGATGGGGGACAGTTGGACACCATATATTTT. It translates to CATSDGGQLDTIYF. The chain has TRBV24-1 and TRBJ1-3, with 7 bases lining up with TRBD1. The ends lost 3 bases at V and 8 bases at J; junction bases unmatched: 6. The CDR3 has 14 amino acids. CDR1 is KGHDR, CDR2 SFDVKD, per germline.

The rearrangement uses TRBV28 and TRBJ2-4; 10 positions agree with TRBD1. The trim removed 5 bases at V and 0 bases at J, leaving 4 bases unmatched. The CDR3 sequence is 16 residues long. Germline V gives CDR1 MDHEN, CDR2 SYDVKM. The CDR3 DNA reads TGTGCCAGCAGTCCCGGGACAGGGGTAGCCAAAAACATTCAGTACTTC. It is translated as CASSPGTGVAKNIQYF. Together with reference TRBV28 and TRBJ2-4, the CDR3 gives the full variable domain: DVKVTQSSRYLVKRTGEKVFLECVQDMDHENMFWYRQDPGLGLRLIYFSYDVKMKEKGDIPEGYSVSREKKERFSLILESASTNQTSMYLCASSPGTGVAKNIQYFGAGTRLSVL.

The chain uses TRBV19 and TRBJ1-1; D ambiguous. Per germline, CDR1 LNHDA and CDR2 SQIVND (reference sequence). The CDR3 runs 12 residues. The V and J ends lost 8 bases and 0 bases respectively, with 7 bases between them. This CDR3 reads CASGTLNTEAFF. CDR3 nucleotides: TGTGCCAGTGGTACATTGAACACTGAAGCTTTCTTT.

CDR3 bases: TGTGCCAGCAGCTCACAGGGGGCCGGCAGCACAGATACGCAGTATTTT. Residues: CASSSQGAGSTDTQYF. V is TRBV13 and J is TRBJ2-3; 9 nucleotides align to TRBD1. This CDR3 is built from 16 residues. In germline, CDR1 is PRHDT, CDR2 FYEKMQ (reference sequence). Germline trimming cut 4 bases from V and 0 bases from J; bases unmatched to any gene: 5.

The chain links TRBV19 to TRBJ1-1; perhaps TRBD1 as D (6 bases). The CDR3 contains 15 residues. Between the trimmed V and J ends, which lost 5 bases and 3 bases, there was a span of 16 bases. In germline, CDR1 is LNHDA, CDR2 SQIVND (reference sequence). CDR3 sequence (DNA): TGTGCCAGTAGTTTGATTGGGCAGGGGTACACTGAAGCTTTCTTT. This encodes CASSLIGQGYTEAFF.

In this sample, this clone turned up once. The J gene is TRBJ1-2, the V gene TRBV29-1; D unclear. Looked up from germline, CDR1 is SQVTM and CDR2 is ANQGSEA. There are 13 residues in the CDR3. Trimming left V 2 bases short and J 0 bases short, with 7 bases between. CDR3 protein: CSVETAANYGYTF. The CDR3 DNA reads as TGCAGCGTTGAAACTGCCGCTAACTATGGCTACACCTTC. The whole variable domain, remainder taken from reference TRBV29-1 and TRBJ1-2, is SAVISQKPSRDICQRGTSLTIQCQVDSQVTMMFWYRQQPGQSLTLIATANQGSEATYESGFVIDKFPISRPNLTFSTLTVSNMSPEDSSIYLCSVETAANYGYTFGSGTRLTVV.

The chain couples TRBV28 to TRBJ1-2; the D gene is possibly TRBD1 (6 bases). Germline CDR1 is MDHEN and CDR2 is SYDVKM. Trimming took 5 bases from V and 4 from J, leaving 17 bases between them. The CDR3 is 15 amino acids. DNA of the CDR3: TGTGCCAGCAGTCTATTCGCGGGGGGGCCCTATGGCTACACCTTC. This gives the protein CASSLFAGGPYGYTF.

This chain's CDR3 is CASSIGSRELFF. The CDR3 region has the DNA TGTGCCAGTAGTATTGGTAGCCGGGAGCTGTTTTTT. The V call is TRBV19, the J call TRBJ2-2; D ambiguous. From germline, CDR1 is LNHDA and CDR2 SQIVND (reference sequence). Deletions cut 3 bases from V and 9 bases from J, with 8 bases between. The CDR3 has 12 residues.